The rows below give T cell receptor beta chains drawn from one sample of a study of blood T cell repertoires in COVID-19. The data were produced by immunoSEQ multiplex PCR, yet TCRdb's version contains in-frame clones alone and is incomplete. This sample has roughly 200,000 clones, with more than 75% found just once. Sequences were obtained from peripheral blood. The receptors originated from a woman of 80 years or more with acute or convalescent COVID-19. Both conserved end residues are part of each CDR3. Fields, in order: V gene, J gene, D gene, clone size, CDR3 DNA, CDR3 protein. A D gene is named only where the DNA matches it firmly. Rows give clone size only sometimes, using once, few, many, or a class for an expanded clone.

TRBV2,TRBJ1-3,NA,NA,TGTGCCAGCAGTCCTCAGGCTGGAAACACCATATATTTT,CASSPQAGNTIYF
TRBV14,TRBJ1-5,NA,NA,TGTGCCAGCAGCCAAGGTATGAATCAGCCCCAGCATTTT,CASSQGMNQPQHF
TRBV5-6,TRBJ2-3,NA,NA,TGTGCCAGCAGCTCCAGGAAGGGAGAGGGCACAGATACGCAGTATTTT,CASSSRKGEGTDTQYF
TRBV7-9,TRBJ2-3,NA,NA,TGTGCCAGCAGCTTTTCGCGGGCCATCACAGATACGCAGTATTTT,CASSFSRAITDTQYF
TRBV7-2,TRBJ2-1,NA,NA,TGTGCCAGCGGGCGGGATGAGCAGTTCTTC,CASGRDEQFF
TRBV3-1/TRBV3-2,TRBJ2-3,NA,NA,TGTGCCAGCAGCCAAGGTCGCGGATTCGCGGGGGCTGGCACAGATACGCAGTATTTT,CASSQGRGFAGAGTDTQYF
TRBV11-1,TRBJ2-7,NA,few,TGTGCCAGCAGCTTTAGCGGATTCTCCTACGAGCAGTACTTC,CASSFSGFSYEQYF
TRBV29-1,TRBJ2-2,NA,NA,TGCAGCGTTGAAGCCAGCGCCACCGGGGAGCTGTTTTTT,CSVEASATGELFF
TRBV19,TRBJ1-2,TRBD1,NA,TGTGCCAGTAATAGGGACAGCTTCGAGGGCTACACCTTC,CASNRDSFEGYTF
TRBV10-3,TRBJ2-3,TRBD2,NA,TGTGCCATCAGTGACTCGCGGCTAGCGGGAGTAGATACGCAGTATTTT,CAISDSRLAGVDTQYF
TRBV7-3,TRBJ2-2,TRBD2,NA,TGTGCCAGCAGCCCCCAGTGGGCTAGCGGAACCGGGGAGCTGTTTTTT,CASSPQWASGTGELFF
TRBV7-3,TRBJ1-3,NA,NA,TGTGCCAGCAGCCCCGGGGGAGGGGGTGGAAACACCATATATTTT,CASSPGGGGGNTIYF
TRBV29-1,TRBJ2-5,NA,NA,TGCAGCGTTGATAGAGGGAAGAGAGAGACCCAGTACTTC,CSVDRGKRETQYF